This TCR beta chain was recorded in a study of cytomegalovirus exposure and HLA in healthy donors (dated by TCRdb to between 2016 and 2019). Broadly, across the study: An earlier analysis of several hundred of the donors reported approximately 300 Gb of sequence data and 95 million to 120 million unique TCR beta sequences obtained from roughly 180 million T cells. Approximately 310 gigabases of sequencing data and about 92 million unique TCR sequences made up an early release that covered roughly 670 HLA-typed donors. Among the roughly 380 genotyped donors, approximately 76% belonged to the genetic ancestry cluster associated with self-reported Caucasian donors. The study was designed to test whether signatures of past pathogen exposure could be identified by cataloging public T cell receptors. Using immunosequencing, the study profiled T cell repertoires from about 620 subjects and related those repertoires to cytomegalovirus serostatus. In addition to the first cohort of 666 subjects, a separate validation cohort of under 150 different subjects was used. To predict cytomegalovirus infection status, the study brought together high-throughput TCR immunosequencing, statistical association of individual TCRs with disease status, and machine learning. A later analysis re-examined previously published TCR beta repertoires from about 700 donors and added high-resolution HLA genotyping to investigate patterns of TCR occurrence. In the later analysis, no new phenotypic data were used to find candidate immune exposures; instead, reliance was placed on TCR beta sequences and their occurrence across donors. To decide whether each TCR beta V gene segment behaved as functional or pseudogenic, an earlier analysis of several hundred of the donors relied on high-throughput TCR beta sequencing. Donor age, sex, ethnicity and CMV serostatus were compiled alongside the repertoire data. Genome-wide SNP genotypes for about 55% of the roughly 670 donors were used in a later genetic analysis, which treated that subset as a discovery cohort. Every repertoire in the discovery cohort had been generated on one and the same sequencing platform. HLA typing covered class I and class II loci at four-digit resolution. Typing coverage varied by locus: roughly 620-640 donors for A, B, C, DRB1 and DQB1; approximately 500 for DQA1; over 600 for DPA1; under 490 for DPB1. A handful of DR-DQ haplotypes were handled as single units for association and clustering because linkage in the cohort was strong. Across some 400 genotyped donors of the cohort, an average of roughly 250,000 unique TCR beta nucleotide sequences per donor were sequenced, and roughly 18% of those sequences were non-productive.

In total, more than 500 healthy bone marrow donors made up the cohort. At the time of sampling, all cohort members were nominally healthy, though unrecorded immune exposures were likely present. The donor was CMV seronegative and was included in the group of hundreds of seronegative cohort members. A peripheral blood sample was collected from each donor, and TCR beta sequencing was performed on peripheral blood mononuclear cells. The Qiagen DNeasy Blood Extraction Kit was used to extract genomic DNA from the blood cell samples. The research as a whole found: Some IMGT-functional V segments, including TRBV6-2 and TRBV6-3, could not be told apart with the 87-base-pair reads, so those segments were excluded. In both the original and validation cohorts, the classifier was reported to diagnose cytomegalovirus status with high specificity and sensitivity. Because HLA typing was unavailable for some donors at each locus, only the typed subset was used in association tests. Correlated functional status among segregating V segments might be attributable to linkage disequilibrium, but an unknown experimental factor could not be ruled out. An earlier analysis of some 560 of the donors showed that most TCR beta V segments appeared in productive rearrangements either about 87% or about 30% of the time, which broadly matched IMGT annotations. A later genetic analysis associated a missense DCLRE1C variant with V-gene and J-gene trimming of TCR beta chains, and an independent cohort replicated the association. Compared with equally common non-associated chains, HLA-associated TCR beta chains in a later analysis were more clonally expanded and had lower generation probabilities. Most TCR sequences were observed very rarely across donors, whereas some public TCRs were present in many individuals. A few of the identified cytomegalovirus-associated TCR beta chains were confirmed in vitro to be specific for cytomegalovirus antigens. In a later analysis, around 15,000 TCR beta sequences were associated with specific HLA alleles at a false discovery rate of 0.05. Compared with the 666-donor mean, donors in an Asian-associated ancestry cluster had fewer N-insertions in productive TCRs, according to a later genetic analysis. When HLA alleles, especially DR and DQ, strongly co-occurred, attributing TCR associations to individual alleles was difficult. About 15 rarely observed V segments, including chromosome 9 orphons, were excluded from the earlier analysis of just under 600 of the donors because counts were too low. In the study, around 150 TCR beta chains were listed as associated with cytomegalovirus. In a later analysis, most CMV-associated TCR beta chains were found to appear HLA-restricted, with HLA associations seemingly driven largely by CMV exposure. A further reported finding was that TCR beta sequences accurately predicted the HLA-A and HLA-B alleles for most subjects in the first cohort. A later analysis found that TCR association rates varied across HLA loci, with DRB1 alleles showing the most associated TCRs and HLA-C alleles the fewest. In a later analysis, several top co-occurrence clusters were reported to appear linked to parvovirus B19, influenza, CMV and Epstein-Barr virus. CMV serostatus was the only immune exposure information available for the cohort. The cohort was sequenced for TCR beta chains only, and without alpha or paired-chain data the features that could be detected were limited. A group of highly shared sequence variants was considered likely to be a technical artifact of the sequencing pipeline. The authors suggested that the approach could potentially be extended to other disease states and immunological phenotypes. Roughly uniform sequencing depth across donors was assumed in presence/absence analyses, although this assumption may not hold.

Libraries were made using the immunoSEQ multiplex PCR assay. For the multiplex PCR, a mixture combining 60 forward primers for TCR Vbeta segments and 13 reverse primers for TCR Jbeta segments was used. Amplification of the CDR3 region of rearranged TCR beta genes was performed with a multiplex PCR assay on genomic DNA. On the Illumina HiSeq System, the amplified TCR beta libraries were sequenced as 87-base-pair reads. The paper's data handling went like this. Across the 640 or so repertoires, a later analysis counted tens of millions of unique TCR beta chains, approximately 10 million of which were shared by at least two donors. Raw reads were error-corrected and collapsed into unique sequences with a nearest-neighbor algorithm that merged closely related sequences to remove PCR and sequencing errors. Alignment of CDR3 sequences to IMGT reference sequences was used to assign V, D and J gene segments. For a sequence to be retained, a match of at least six nucleotides was required to both a V gene segment and a J gene segment. A rearrangement counted as productive if the CDR3 had no stop codons and remained in frame with V and J, and every other rearrangement counted as non-productive. Following IMGT convention, CDR3 was defined as the stretch from the second conserved V-encoded cysteine to the conserved J-encoded phenylalanine. The earlier analysis of a few hundred of the donors excluded any sequence lacking an unambiguous match to a single V gene segment. In an earlier analysis of 587 of the donors, V segments were called functional above 56.7% productive rearrangements and were called segregating when the between-donor standard deviation exceeded 5%. To diagnose cytomegalovirus status from the catalog of TCR beta chain sequences, a statistical classification framework was built. In a later analysis, V and J genes were assigned by comparing TCR nucleotide sequences against IMGT/GENE-DB human TR gene sequences. A later analysis assigned CDR3 sequences and most-parsimonious VDJ recombination scenarios with the TCRdist pipeline. A later analysis defined each TCR beta chain by its CDR3 amino acid sequence plus V-gene family, and excluded reads lacking a unique V-gene family. To address suspected cross-contamination and a sequencing artifact, a later analysis removed around 590 highly shared, low-generation-probability nucleotide sequences. For each public chain, a later analysis derived a clonal expansion index from normalized ranks of inferred template counts within each repertoire. In a later analysis, generation probabilities were computed with a VDJ recombination model fitted to out-of-frame rearrangements, and the resulting probabilities were checked against IGoR. In a later analysis, hypergeometric tests were used to score TCR-TCR, TCR-HLA and TCR-CMV co-occurrence, with a repertoire-size bias correction applied to TCR pairs. To estimate false discovery rates, a later analysis permuted the HLA or CMV assignments 20 times. In a later analysis, co-occurring TCRs were grouped using DBSCAN, and TCRdist sequence similarity was added for clustering within HLA-allele-positive subsets. For co-occurrence clustering, repertoires with fewer than 30,000 or more than 120,000 public chains were excluded, along with five or six repertoires with anomalous nucleotide sharing. As stored in TCRdb, this immuneACCESS dataset retains in-frame rearrangements with V and J assigned. A fraction of the clones does not appear; measured against another copy, unresolved V genes explain less than half of the discrepancy, and the remainder lacks a known reason. V, J and clone size derive from that table, while D and trimming were established from the DNA sequence. This sample lists some 55,000 clones; around 85% were detected once. Around 1.7% of the sample goes to the ten largest clones.

This clone is deemed medium-sized (0.01 to 0.1%). Its antigen target is currently unknown. Nothing much larger sits one base from this clone, and base qualities are not available. Here V drops 6 bases and J drops 0 bases, and the junction holds 3 bases not matched to any gene. CDR1 MNHEY and CDR2 SVGAGI are derived from the germline V gene. The CDR3 spans 14 residues, from the cysteine through the phenylalanine. The CDR3 DNA has 42 bases and is translated from base 1. The specimen was PBMCs. The TCR originated in a man in his forties or fifties in good health and CMV-seronegative. The V and J segments used are TRBV6-5 and TRBJ2-7; TRBD1 matches 9 bases in the middle. Here the CDR3 is given as CASRGTGSSYEQYF. The sequence in DNA is TGTGCCAGCAGAGGGACAGGGAGCTCCTACGAGCAGTACTTC.